Listed here are 30 T cell receptor beta chains from one sample, sequenced in a study of blood T cell repertoires in COVID-19. The protocol was immunoSEQ multiplex PCR, while the TCRdb copy is restricted to in-frame clones and leaves out a portion. Of about 480,000 clones listed, roughly 90% are singletons. Source material: peripheral blood. These receptors all stem from a woman in her 30s with acute or convalescent COVID-19.

The chain couples TRBV7-2 to TRBJ2-7, with a weak D call TRBD1 (5 bases). V was clipped by 5 bases and J by 3 bases, with 23 bases between them. CDR3 length: 17 residues. Germline assignment: CDR1 SGHTA and CDR2 FQGNSA. DNA of the CDR3: TGTGCCAGCAGCGATCTCAGGGCATCAGGGAAACGCTACGAGCAGTACTTC. Translation gives CASSDLRASGKRYEQYF.

J is TRBJ2-5 and V is TRBV5-1; 8 nucleotides agree with TRBD2. V dropped 0 bases and J dropped 1; count of bases not matched to a gene: 11. The CDR3 contains 18 residues. Germline V gene sequence: CDR1 SGHRS, CDR2 YFSETQ. CDR3 region: CASSLAPAGGGAQETQYF. DNA for the CDR3: TGCGCCAGCAGCTTGGCCCCTGCGGGGGGAGGGGCCCAAGAGACCCAGTACTTC.

The chain couples TRBV5-1 to TRBJ2-7; 9 bases map to TRBD1. V shed 6 bases and J 4 bases; nucleotides not matched to a gene: 8. This CDR3 has 14 residues. Germline V gene lookup returns CDR1 SGHRS and CDR2 YFSETQ. In DNA form, the CDR3 reads TGCGCCAGCAAAACAGGGGGCGCCGGGTACGAGCAGTACTTC. It specifies CASKTGGAGYEQYF.

The chain joins TRBV3-1 (or the pseudogene TRBV3-2) to TRBJ1-1; D gene ambiguous. The CDR3 is 12 amino acids. Germline loops: CDR1 LGHDT, CDR2 YNNKEL (reference sequence). The V end lost 1 base, the J end lost 4 bases, and 4 bases lay between the germline ends. The CDR3 here is CASSQVGTEAFF. The CDR3 nucleotides are TGTGCCAGCAGCCAAGTCGGCACTGAAGCTTTCTTT.

The chain joins TRBV7-9 to TRBJ2-1, with 8 bases lining up with TRBD2. CDR3 length: 15 residues. Germline CDR1 reads SEHNR; CDR2 reads FQNEAQ (reference sequence). V lost 3 bases, J lost 3 bases, and 4 bases stayed unmatched. CDR3 sequence: CASSLLAGLYNEQFF. The CDR3 nucleotides read TGTGCCAGCAGCTTGTTAGCGGGGCTCTACAATGAGCAGTTCTTC.

This chain links TRBV11-1 with TRBJ1-5; D remains ambiguous. The CDR3 sequence is 14 residues long. Trimming took 3 bases from V and 5 from J, leaving 11 bases between them. The germline V gene encodes CDR1 SGHAT and CDR2 FQDESV (reference sequence). The CDR3 DNA follows: TGTGCCAGCAGCTTGGGCTGGCTTTATCAGCCCCAGCATTTT. Translating it yields CASSLGWLYQPQHF.

CDR3 coding DNA: TGTGCCAGCAGTGCGGACAGGGGCGCCTACGAGCAGTACTTC. Translated: CASSADRGAYEQYF. V usage is TRBV2 and J usage is TRBJ2-7, with 9 bases fitting TRBD1. The germline gives CDR1 SNHLY, CDR2 FYNNEI. This CDR3 region has 14 residues. Losses at the gene ends were 4 bases for V and 2 bases for J; bases not matched to a gene: 3.

This chain links TRBV3-1 (or the pseudogene TRBV3-2) with TRBJ1-1; D remains unclear. Germline CDR1 LGHDT, CDR2 YNNKEL (reference sequence). The CDR3 has 13 amino acids. Trimming left V 2 bases short and J 2 bases short, with 6 bases between. CDR3 nucleotide sequence: TGTGCCAGCAGCCAAAACAGAAACACTGAAGCTTTCTTT. Translated, it gives CASSQNRNTEAFF.

The chain joins TRBV2 to TRBJ1-6, with D unresolved. The V and J ends lost 6 bases and 7 bases respectively, with 13 bases between them. Germline V lookup: CDR1 SNHLY, CDR2 FYNNEI. The CDR3 is made up of 14 amino acids. The CDR3 DNA reads as TGTGCCAGCAGGGGAGGATTGCCGAATTCACCCCTCCACTTT. This gives the protein CASRGGLPNSPLHF.

This chain connects TRBV10-2 to TRBJ2-2; D perhaps matches TRBD2 (5 bases). This CDR3 has 17 amino acids. Between the trimmed V and J ends, which lost 0 bases and 0 bases, there was a span of 11 bases. CDR1 and CDR2 (germline): WSHSY, SAAADI. DNA of the CDR3: TGCGCCAGCAGTGAGTCGGCCCGGGGAGCGAACACCGGGGAGCTGTTTTTT. Translated, it gives CASSESARGANTGELFF.

This rearrangement joins TRBV28 to TRBJ1-3, with 9 bases lining up with TRBD1. Germline V gene sequence: CDR1 MDHEN, CDR2 SYDVKM. This CDR3 is built from 14 residues. The V gene end was trimmed by 7 bases and the J gene end by 0 bases; junction bases not matched to a gene: 1. CDR3 nucleotide sequence: TGTGCCAGCAAGGGACAGGGCTCTGGAAACACCATATATTTT. Protein product: CASKGQGSGNTIYF.

The chain is built from TRBV12-3 or TRBV12-4 and TRBJ1-2; no reliable D call. The V end lost 3 bases, the J end lost 7 bases, and 9 bases lay between the germline ends. This CDR3 is built from 12 residues. CDR3 residues: CASSFFRSGYTF. For the CDR3, the DNA is TGTGCCAGCAGTTTTTTCCGGAGTGGCTACACCTTC.

With respect to this clone: A read error may account for a junction end that differs from germline. This chain links TRBV3-1 (or the pseudogene TRBV3-2) with TRBJ1-5; no firm D call. The germline gives CDR1 LGHDT, CDR2 YNNKEL (reference sequence). This CDR3 has 13 amino acids. CDR3 loop: CASSQSGFQAQHF. CDR3 DNA sequence: TGTGCCAGCAGCCAATCTGGGTTTCAGGCCCAGCATTTT.

The chain joins TRBV28 to TRBJ2-7, with 9 nucleotides matching TRBD2. The V gene's germline CDR1 is MDHEN and CDR2 SYDVKM. V lost 2 bases, J lost 6 bases, and 8 bases stayed unmatched. The CDR3 has 15 amino acids. The CDR3: CASSLSGGSFFEQYF. In DNA, the CDR3 is TGTGCCAGCAGTTTAAGCGGGGGGAGTTTTTTCGAGCAGTACTTC.

The rearrangement links TRBV28 to TRBJ1-5; 9 bases line up with TRBD1. The CDR3 length is 15 residues. After removal of 7 bases from V and 5 bases from J, the junction contained 9 bases not matched to a gene. The germline gives CDR1 MDHEN, CDR2 SYDVKM. The CDR3 here is CASKRGTGKYQPQHF. The CDR3 DNA reads TGTGCCAGCAAAAGGGGGACAGGGAAATATCAGCCCCAGCATTTT.

The chain's CDR3 is CASSPHIQVPGYTF. The CDR3 nucleotides are TGCGCCAGCAGCCCGCACATTCAGGTGCCGGGCTACACCTTC. The rearrangement links TRBV5-1 to TRBJ1-2; D unclear. This CDR3 spans 14 amino acids. Trimming removed 4 bases from V and 8 bases from J, with 18 bases in between. Germline lookup yields CDR1 SGHRS and CDR2 YFSETQ.

The V gene is TRBV6-5, the J gene TRBJ2-2, with TRBD1 identical over 7 bases. The CDR3 is 13 residues long. The germline CDR1 and CDR2 sequences are MNHEY and SVGAGI. V shed 5 bases and J 6 bases; nucleotides not matched to a gene: 3. For the CDR3, the DNA is TGTGCCAGCAGTCAAACAGGGGCCGGGGAGCTGTTTTTT. Residues: CASSQTGAGELFF.

This chain connects TRBV5-1 to TRBJ1-3, with D maybe TRBD1 (5 bases). The CDR3 extends over 15 amino acids. V was shortened by 0 bases and J by 0 bases, with 7 bases between the two germline ends. CDR1 is SGHRS, CDR2 YFSETQ, per germline. The CDR3, as DNA: TGCGCCAGCAGCTTGGGACAGAACTCTGGAAACACCATATATTTT. It specifies CASSLGQNSGNTIYF.

The V and J genes are TRBV12-1 and TRBJ1-1; the D call of TRBD1 is as the table states it, not checked on the DNA. TRBV12-1 counts as a pseudogene. This CDR3 is built from 16 residues. The CDR3 reads CASSSRKETGSTEAFF. The CDR3 DNA follows: TGTGCCAGCAGCTCACGTAAAGAGACAGGGTCCACTGAAGCTTTCTTT.

The genes are TRBV4-1 and TRBJ1-1; 8 bases agree with TRBD1. This CDR3 is 15 amino acids long. With 4 bases clipped from V and 5 bases from J, the junction kept 9 bases outside the gene matches. CDR1 and CDR2 (germline): MGHRA, YSYEKL. CDR3 loop: CASSLRTGPGTEAFF. CDR3 DNA sequence: TGCGCCAGCAGCCTTAGGACAGGGCCTGGAACTGAAGCTTTCTTT.

This chain connects TRBV10-1 to TRBJ2-5, with D hard to call. This CDR3 has 14 residues. Germline CDR1 WNHNN, CDR2 SYGVQD (reference sequence). V lost 1 base, J lost 1 base, and 7 bases lay in between. The chain's CDR3 is CASSEYTPQETQYF. The CDR3 DNA reads as TGCGCCAGCAGTGAGTATACACCCCAAGAGACCCAGTACTTC.

This chain uses TRBV12-3 or TRBV12-4 with TRBJ1-1; D not resolved. The CDR3 runs to 13 residues. V was cut by 6 bases and J by 4 bases, with 12 bases left in between. For the CDR3, the DNA is TGTGCCAGCAGCCCCCTAATTCGCACTGAAGCTTTCTTT. Amino acids: CASSPLIRTEAFF.

The V call is TRBV9, the J call TRBJ2-1; 8 nucleotides match TRBD2. The J segment lost 4 bases and the V segment lost 0 bases, leaving 3 bases of the junction unmatched. The CDR3 is 15 amino acids. Germline V gives CDR1 SGDLS, CDR2 YYNGEE. CDR3 protein: CASSVGTSLYNEQFF. The CDR3 DNA sequence: TGTGCCAGCAGCGTAGGGACTAGCCTTTACAATGAGCAGTTCTTC.

This chain links TRBV15 with TRBJ1-5, with D uncertain. CDR3 length equals 16 residues. V was pared by 0 bases and J by 5 bases, with 14 bases between. CDR1 LNHNV and CDR2 YYDKDF come from the germline V gene (reference sequence). Here the CDR3 reads CATSRDSGLGYQPQHF. CDR3 sequence (DNA): TGTGCCACCAGCAGAGATTCCGGTCTGGGCTATCAGCCCCAGCATTTT.

The chain carries TRBV28 and TRBJ1-2; a possible D gene is TRBD1 (6 bases). The CDR3 is 17 amino acids. With 1 base removed from V and 2 bases from J, the gap between germline ends came to 17 bases. CDR1 MDHEN and CDR2 SYDVKM come from the germline V gene. CDR3: CASSLFYGGRQNYGYTF. The DNA of the CDR3 is TGTGCCAGCAGTTTATTTTATGGGGGCCGACAGAACTATGGCTACACCTTC.

This clone was counted once. The chain has TRBV27 and TRBJ1-1; 8 nucleotides line up with TRBD1. V lost 7 bases to trimming and J lost 1 base; unmatched junction nucleotides: 11. Germline V gene lookup returns CDR1 MNHEY and CDR2 SMNVEV (reference sequence). There are 16 residues in the CDR3. CDR3 nucleotides: TGTGCCAGCACCCCGGGACAGGAATCACCGAACACTGAAGCTTTCTTT. This codes for CASTPGQESPNTEAFF.

The count of this clone is one. V usage is TRBV6-6 and J usage is TRBJ1-5; D is ambiguous. CDR1 is MNHNY and CDR2 is SVGAGI in the germline V gene (reference sequence). The CDR3 covers 13 residues. Trimming pared 1 base from V and 5 bases from J, leaving 6 bases between. The DNA of the CDR3 is TGTGCCAGCAGTTACTTCGGGGATCAGCCCCAGCATTTT. Translating gives CASSYFGDQPQHF.

This rearrangement joins TRBV5-1 to TRBJ1-4, with 8 bases matching TRBD1. The V gene end was trimmed by 2 bases and the J gene end by 8 bases; junction bases not matched to a gene: 2. The CDR3 runs 13 residues. Germline values: CDR1 SGHRS, CDR2 YFSETQ. CDR3 loop: CASSFDRGEKLFF. The CDR3 DNA sequence: TGCGCCAGCAGCTTTGACAGGGGCGAAAAACTGTTTTTT.

V is TRBV14 and J is TRBJ2-5, with 8 bases that match TRBD2. The CDR3 extends over 18 amino acids. The germline V gene has CDR1 SGHDN and CDR2 FVKESK. V gave up 4 bases and J gave up 0 bases; unmatched junction bases: 13. Written as DNA, the CDR3 is TGTGCCAGCAGCCCGGGACTAGTCCGAGCCCTGTACCAAGAGACCCAGTACTTC. Its translation is CASSPGLVRALYQETQYF.

The V gene is TRBV9, the J gene TRBJ2-5; no definite D call. The CDR3 contains 13 residues. From germline, CDR1 is SGDLS and CDR2 YYNGEE. V lost 3 bases and J 8 bases, leaving 14 bases between the germline ends. In nucleotides, the CDR3 is TGTGCCAGCAGCGGGGTCAGCGCGAGCACCCAGTACTTC. Translating gives CASSGVSASTQYF. Filled out from reference TRBV9 and TRBJ2-5, the complete variable domain reads DSGVTQTPKHLITATGQRVTLRCSPRSGDLSVYWYQQSLDQGLQFLIQYYNGEERAKGNILERFSAQQFPDLHSELNLSSLELGDSALYFCASSGVSASTQYFGPGTRLLVL.